This T cell receptor (beta chain) is from a study of metastatic and nonmetastatic thyroid tumors. Study observations and caveats: It was reported that TCR beta diversity was significantly higher in malignant thyroid tumors than benign nodules, in blood and tumor.

The CDR3 consists of 20 residues. V lost 3 bases and J lost 0; bases outside the gene matches: 9. The germline V gene encodes CDR1 LNHDA and CDR2 SQIVND (reference sequence). TCRdb reanalyzed the PCR reads via MiXCR. The table includes around 34,000 clones, over 15% detected once. Thyroid surgery had not been preceded by any treatment in any patient. This clone was counted at least ten times. No antigen is known for it. This chain joins TRBV19 and TRBJ2-1; TRBD2 matches at 15 bases. Sequenced material: blood. The sequence derives from a female donor with papillary thyroid cancer or a benign thyroid nodule (not recorded which). Some clones in this sample may be carry-over from other donors' samples. The CDR3 is CASSIRTGLAGGISYNEQFF. Here the CDR3 DNA reads TGTGCCAGTAGTATTAGAACAGGACTAGCGGGAGGGATCTCCTACAATGAGCAGTTCTTC.